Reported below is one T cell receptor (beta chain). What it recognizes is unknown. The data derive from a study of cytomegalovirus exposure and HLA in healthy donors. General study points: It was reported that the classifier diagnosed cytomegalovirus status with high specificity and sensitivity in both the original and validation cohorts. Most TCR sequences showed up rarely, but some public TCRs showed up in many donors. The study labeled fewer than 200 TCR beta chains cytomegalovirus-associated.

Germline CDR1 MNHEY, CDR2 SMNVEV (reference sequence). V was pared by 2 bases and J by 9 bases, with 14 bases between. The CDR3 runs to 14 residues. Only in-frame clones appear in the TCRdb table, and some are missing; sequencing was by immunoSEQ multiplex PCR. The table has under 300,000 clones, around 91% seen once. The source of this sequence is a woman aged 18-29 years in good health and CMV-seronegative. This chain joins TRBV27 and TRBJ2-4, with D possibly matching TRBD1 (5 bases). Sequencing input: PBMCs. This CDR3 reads CASSLGQGGFIQYF. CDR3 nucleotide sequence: TGTGCCAGCAGTTTAGGGCAGGGTGGCTTCATTCAGTACTTC.